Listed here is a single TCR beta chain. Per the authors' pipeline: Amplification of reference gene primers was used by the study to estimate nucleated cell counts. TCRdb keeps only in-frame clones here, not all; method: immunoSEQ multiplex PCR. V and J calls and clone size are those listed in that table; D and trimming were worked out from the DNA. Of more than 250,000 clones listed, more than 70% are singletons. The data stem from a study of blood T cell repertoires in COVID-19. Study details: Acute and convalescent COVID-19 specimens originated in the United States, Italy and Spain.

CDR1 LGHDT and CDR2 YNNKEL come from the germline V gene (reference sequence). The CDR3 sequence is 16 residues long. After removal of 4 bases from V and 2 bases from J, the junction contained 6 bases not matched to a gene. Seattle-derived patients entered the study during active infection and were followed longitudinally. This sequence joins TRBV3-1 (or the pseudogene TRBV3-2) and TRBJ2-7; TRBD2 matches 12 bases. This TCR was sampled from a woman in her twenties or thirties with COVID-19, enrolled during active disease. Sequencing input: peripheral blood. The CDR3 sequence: CASSPPRTSGTYEQYF. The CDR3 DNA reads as TGTGCCAGCAGCCCACCACGGACTAGCGGGACCTACGAGCAGTACTTC.